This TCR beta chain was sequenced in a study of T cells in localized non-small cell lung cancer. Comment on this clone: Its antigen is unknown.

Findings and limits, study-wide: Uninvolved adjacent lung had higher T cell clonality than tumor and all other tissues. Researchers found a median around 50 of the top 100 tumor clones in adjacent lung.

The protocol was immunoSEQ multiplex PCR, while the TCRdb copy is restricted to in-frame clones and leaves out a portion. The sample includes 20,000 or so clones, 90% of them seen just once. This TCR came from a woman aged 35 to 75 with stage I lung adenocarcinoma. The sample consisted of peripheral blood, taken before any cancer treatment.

CDR3 nucleotide sequence: TGTGCCAGCTCACCACCCACCAGAGCTTATGGCTACACCTTC. It is translated as CASSPPTRAYGYTF. The rearrangement uses TRBV18 and TRBJ1-2; D gene unclear. Germline V gene lookup returns CDR1 KGHSH and CDR2 LQKENI. The CDR3 consists of 14 residues. V shed 0 bases and J shed 5 bases, with 10 bases lying between them.